The 8 T cell receptor beta chains below were found in one sample sequenced in a study of cytomegalovirus exposure and HLA in healthy donors. The PCR had 60 Vbeta and 13 Jbeta primers. Profiling relied on immunoSEQ multiplex PCR, and the TCRdb table lists in-frame clones only, not all of them. Among some 90,000 clones listed, 65% were seen once. Sequenced input: PBMCs. Receptor source: a boy younger than 18 in good health and CMV-seropositive.

The chain uses TRBV9 and TRBJ1-1, with 8 bases aligning to TRBD1. This CDR3 comprises 14 residues. The V gene end was trimmed by 4 bases and the J gene end by 8 bases; junction bases not matched to a gene: 10. Germline V gene sequence: CDR1 SGDLS, CDR2 YYNGEE. CDR3 nucleotide sequence: TGTGCCAGCAGCCCAGCCCCCGGGACAGGAGAAGCTTTCTTT. This gives the protein CASSPAPGTGEAFF.

Turning to this clone: Its ends do not fully match the called genes, so a read error is possible. J is TRBJ2-5 and V is TRBV6-1, with 8 bases fitting TRBD2. The germline V gene has CDR1 MNHNS and CDR2 SASEGT. The CDR3 is 12 residues long. CDR3 protein: CASSEGRRRGDF. Written as DNA, the CDR3 is TGTGCCAGCAGTGAAGGTCGTCGGCGGGGGGACTTC.

V usage is TRBV19 and J usage is TRBJ1-4; D possibly corresponds to TRBD1 (6 bases). V was trimmed by 5 bases and J by 2 bases, leaving 9 bases between them. CDR1 is LNHDA and CDR2 is SQIVND in the germline V gene (reference sequence). CDR3 length: 14 amino acids. CDR3 sequence: CASSYGQTNEKLFF. The CDR3 nucleotides read TGTGCCAGTAGTTATGGACAGACTAATGAAAAACTGTTTTTT.

The rearrangement uses TRBV29-1 and TRBJ1-1, with 9 bases lining up with TRBD1. The CDR3 covers 12 residues. Germline CDR1 reads SQVTM; CDR2 reads ANQGSEA. The trim removed 7 bases at V and 10 bases at J, leaving 10 bases unmatched. The CDR3 sequence is CSATNLDRGAFF. For the CDR3, the DNA is TGCAGCGCCACCAATCTGGACAGGGGAGCTTTCTTT.

The CDR3 is CASSLARAAGRNEQFF. The CDR3 DNA reads as TGCGCCAGCAGCTTGGCCAGAGCAGCGGGGCGGAATGAGCAGTTCTTC. The J gene is TRBJ2-1, the V gene TRBV5-1, with 7 bases lining up with TRBD2. The V gene end was trimmed by 0 bases and the J gene end by 7 bases; junction bases not matched to a gene: 10. CDR1 is SGHRS and CDR2 is YFSETQ in the germline V gene. The length of the CDR3 is 16 residues.

The CDR3, as DNA: TGTGCCAGCAGTTACCTAAAGACAGGTTGGAACACTGAAGCTTTCTTT. Protein sequence: CASSYLKTGWNTEAFF. The genes are TRBV6-5 and TRBJ1-1; D may be TRBD1 (6 bases). The CDR3 covers 16 residues. V was shortened by 2 bases and J by 1 base, with 14 bases between the two germline ends. Germline CDR1 reads MNHEY; CDR2 reads SVGAGI.

The rearrangement joins TRBV6-6 to TRBJ1-6, with D tentatively TRBD1 (6 bases). Trimming shortened V by 5 bases and J by 8 bases, and 19 bases separated the two germline ends. Germline V CDR1 and CDR2: MNHNY, SVGAGI (reference sequence). The CDR3 covers 16 residues. CDR3 residues: CASSPRGGRGDSPLHF. The CDR3 DNA follows: TGTGCCAGCAGTCCGCGCGGGGGCAGGGGTGATTCACCCCTCCACTTT.

This clone has more than one count but fewer than ten. The gene calls are TRBV6-1 and TRBJ2-7; TRBD1 matches 9 bases. Germline trimming cut 3 bases from V and 3 bases from J; bases unmatched to any gene: 6. Looked up from germline, CDR1 is MNHNS and CDR2 is SASEGT. The CDR3 loop spans 15 amino acids. The CDR3 is CASSEDRGAFYEQYF. DNA of the CDR3: TGTGCCAGCAGTGAGGACAGGGGCGCCTTCTACGAGCAGTACTTC.